This TCR beta chain stems from a study of beta chain features in type 1 diabetes. Every isolated RNA sample was fully reverse transcribed, so sequencing captured expressed TCRB transcripts. Assay: immunoSEQ multiplex PCR; the TCRdb copy retains only in-frame clones and omits some. The sample shows hundreds of thousands of clones, around 16% of them seen only once. A sort by CD45RO/CCR7/CD25/CD127/CD95/CD27 yielded CD4+ naive, central memory, regulatory and stem cell-like memory cells. This clone showed up just a few times. The V and J ends lost 6 bases and 5 bases, in that order; junction bases with no gene match: 7. Germline assignment: CDR1 MDHEN and CDR2 SYDVKM. CDR3 length equals 14 residues.

This receptor was obtained from a man aged 18 to 29 in good health. The chain has TRBV28 and TRBJ2-5, with 9 bases fitting TRBD1. The sequenced sample consisted of naive CD4+ T cells from blood. CDR3 nucleotide sequence: TGTGCCAGCAGCCGCCTCGGGACAGGGGAGACCCAGTACTTC. It encodes CASSRLGTGETQYF.